Given below is one TCR beta chain in context. As yet, its antigen is unknown. This entry is derived from a study of radiation and T cells in renal cell carcinoma. Overall study results and limits: Without pretreatment biopsies, baseline tumor clonotype presence was undetermined. Top tumor clonotypes rose in blood 2 weeks post-radiation, then contracted.

This CDR3 has 14 amino acids. Between the trimmed V and J ends, which lost 6 bases and 3 bases, there was a span of 15 bases. The germline V gene encodes CDR1 SNHLY and CDR2 FYNNEI. Produced via immunoSEQ multiplex PCR; TCRdb's table is partial and in-frame only. Of around 130,000 clones listed, more than 80% were seen once; the top ten hold about 1.9%. The time point denotes: blood 2 weeks post-SBRT. Sample treatment: 15 Gy SBRT to primary tumor, nephrectomy 4 weeks later. Serial blood draws occurred at baseline and 2 and 4 weeks post-SBRT. This renal cell carcinoma was of the clear cell type. This TCR derives from a woman aged 55-69 years with renal cell carcinoma. The sequencing here drew on blood, taken from a patient whose treatment included radiotherapy and nephrectomy. The gene calls are TRBV2 and TRBJ2-7, with D perhaps TRBD1 (7 bases). Written as DNA, the CDR3 is TGTGCCAGCAGGGCGGGACAGACCTACTACGAGCAGTACTTC. This translates into CASRAGQTYYEQYF.